This T cell receptor beta chain was identified in a study of cytomegalovirus exposure and HLA in healthy donors. Findings of the study overall: A later analysis found TCR association rates differed by HLA locus, highest for DRB1 and lowest for HLA-C.

With 60 Vbeta and 13 Jbeta primers, the PCR was carried out. Sequencing used immunoSEQ multiplex PCR; TCRdb keeps in-frame clones, though not all of them. The sample lists approximately 150,000 clones, around 80% occurring once. Germline V gene data show CDR1 as SEHNR and CDR2 as FQNEAQ (reference sequence). V lost 0 bases and J lost 2, with 11 bases in between. This CDR3 region has 16 residues. About this clone itself: The antigen is undetermined.

This clonotype was obtained from a woman aged 18-29 years in good health and CMV-seronegative. Specimen: PBMCs. The chain joins TRBV7-9 to TRBJ2-1, with D hard to call. The DNA for the CDR3 is TGTGCCAGCAGCTTAGCCACTCGAGGTCCCTACAATGAGCAGTTCTTC. Translated, it gives CASSLATRGPYNEQFF.